This T cell receptor (beta chain) appears in the sequencing data of a study of tumor and adjacent non-tumor tissue in lung cancer. Study in general: The patients, around 11 men and 5 women, were roughly 30 to 76 with stage I to III disease.

Three rounds of nested PCR, following a modified ARM-PCR protocol, produced the TCRbeta library. One entry per CDR3 protein results from TCRdb running MiXCR on the multiplex PCR reads. The sample holds fewer than 120,000 distinct CDR3 sequences, over 75% seen once. Note on this clonotype: Its antigen is unidentified. Compared with germline, one end of the junction differs, possibly owing to a read error.

RNA was extracted from bulk tissue without any cell sorting. Between August and November 2014, newly diagnosed, chemotherapy-naive lung cancer patients underwent thoracic surgery in China. The CDR3 consists of 14 residues. In germline, CDR1 is SGHRS, CDR2 YFSETQ. Study observations and caveats: Tumor repertoires had a smaller top 100 clone share than normal lung. Tumor tissue had significantly higher TCR diversity than normal lung.

The chain couples TRBV5-1 to TRBJ2-7; D is unclear. Sequencing input: lung tumor tissue. The TCR originated in a man between 65 and 85 years old with non-small cell lung cancer. The chain's CDR3 is CARSLVISNYAQYF. The CDR3 nucleotides read TGCGCCCGCAGCTTGGTGATAAGTAACTACGCGCAGTACTTC.